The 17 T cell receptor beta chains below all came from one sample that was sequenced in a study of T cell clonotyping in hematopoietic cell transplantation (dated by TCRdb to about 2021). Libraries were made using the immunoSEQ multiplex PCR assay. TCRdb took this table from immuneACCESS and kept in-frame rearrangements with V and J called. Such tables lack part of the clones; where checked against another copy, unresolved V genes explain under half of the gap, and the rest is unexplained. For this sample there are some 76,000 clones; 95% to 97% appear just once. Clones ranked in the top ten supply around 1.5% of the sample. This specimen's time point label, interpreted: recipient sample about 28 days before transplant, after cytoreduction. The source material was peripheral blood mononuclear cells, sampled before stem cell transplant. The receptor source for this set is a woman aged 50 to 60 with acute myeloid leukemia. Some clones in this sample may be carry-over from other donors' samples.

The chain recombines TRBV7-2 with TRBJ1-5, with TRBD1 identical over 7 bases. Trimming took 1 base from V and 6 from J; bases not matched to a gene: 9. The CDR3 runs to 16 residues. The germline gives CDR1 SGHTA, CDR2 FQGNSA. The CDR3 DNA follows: TGTGCCAGCAGCTTAGTGCCAGGGGGAACAGGTCAGCCCCAGCATTTT. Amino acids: CASSLVPGGTGQPQHF.

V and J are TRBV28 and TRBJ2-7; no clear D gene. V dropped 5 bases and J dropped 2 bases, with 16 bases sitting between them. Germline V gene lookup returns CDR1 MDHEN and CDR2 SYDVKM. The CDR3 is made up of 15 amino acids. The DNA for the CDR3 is TGTGCCAGCAGTCCTGGCACGATGAACGCCTACGAGCAGTACTTC. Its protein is CASSPGTMNAYEQYF.

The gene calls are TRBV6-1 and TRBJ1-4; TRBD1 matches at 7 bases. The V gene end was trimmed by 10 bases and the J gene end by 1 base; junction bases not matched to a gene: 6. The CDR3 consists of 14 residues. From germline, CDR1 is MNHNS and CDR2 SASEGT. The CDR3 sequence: CATTRDRTNEKLFF. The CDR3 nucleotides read TGTGCCACCACCCGGGACAGAACTAATGAAAAACTGTTTTTT.

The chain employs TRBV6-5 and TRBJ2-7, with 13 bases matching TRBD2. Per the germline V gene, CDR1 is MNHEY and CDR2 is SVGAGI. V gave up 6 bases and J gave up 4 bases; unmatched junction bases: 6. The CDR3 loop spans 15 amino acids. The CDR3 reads CASRPGTSGKYEQYF. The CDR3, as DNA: TGTGCCAGCAGACCCGGGACTAGCGGGAAGTACGAGCAGTACTTC.

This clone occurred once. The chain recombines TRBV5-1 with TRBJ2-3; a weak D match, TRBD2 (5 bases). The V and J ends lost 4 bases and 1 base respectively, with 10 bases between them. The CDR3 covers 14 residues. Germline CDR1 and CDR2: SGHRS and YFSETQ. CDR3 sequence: CASSPERGTDTQYF. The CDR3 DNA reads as TGCGCCAGCAGCCCCGAGAGGGGCACAGATACGCAGTATTTT.

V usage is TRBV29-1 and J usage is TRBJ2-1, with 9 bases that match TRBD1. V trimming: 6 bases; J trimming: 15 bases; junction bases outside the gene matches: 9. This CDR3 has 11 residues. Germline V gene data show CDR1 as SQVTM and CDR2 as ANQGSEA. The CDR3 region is CSVLGQGILFF. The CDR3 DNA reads TGCAGCGTGCTCGGACAGGGGATATTGTTCTTC.

The CDR3 loop is CASSEDRAGAGELFF. The CDR3 DNA sequence: TGTGCCAGCAGCGAGGACAGGGCGGGCGCCGGGGAGCTGTTTTTT. The chain carries TRBV9 and TRBJ2-2; 8 nucleotides match TRBD1. Germline lookup yields CDR1 SGDLS and CDR2 YYNGEE. The CDR3 is 15 amino acids. V lost 3 bases to trimming and J lost 6 bases; unmatched junction nucleotides: 7.

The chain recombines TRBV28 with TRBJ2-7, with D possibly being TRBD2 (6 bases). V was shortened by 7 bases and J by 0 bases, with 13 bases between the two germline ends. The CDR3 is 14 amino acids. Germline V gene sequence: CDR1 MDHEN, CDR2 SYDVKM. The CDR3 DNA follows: TGTGCCAGCAAGGTCCGGGACTTCTCCTACGAGCAGTACTTC. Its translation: CASKVRDFSYEQYF.

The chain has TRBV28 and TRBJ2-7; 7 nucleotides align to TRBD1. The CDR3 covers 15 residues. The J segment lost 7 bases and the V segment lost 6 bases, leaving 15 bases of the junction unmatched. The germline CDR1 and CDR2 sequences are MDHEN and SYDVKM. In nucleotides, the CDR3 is TGTGCCAGCAGGCGTACCGGGACAGTGCTTGGGGAGCAGTACTTC. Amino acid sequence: CASRRTGTVLGEQYF.

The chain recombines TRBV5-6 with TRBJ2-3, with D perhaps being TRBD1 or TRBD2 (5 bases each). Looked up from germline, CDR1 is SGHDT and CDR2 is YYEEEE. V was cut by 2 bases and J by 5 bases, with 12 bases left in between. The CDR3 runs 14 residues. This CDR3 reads CASSFTGTLDTQYF. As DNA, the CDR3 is TGTGCCAGCAGCTTTACGGGGACCCTAGATACGCAGTATTTT.

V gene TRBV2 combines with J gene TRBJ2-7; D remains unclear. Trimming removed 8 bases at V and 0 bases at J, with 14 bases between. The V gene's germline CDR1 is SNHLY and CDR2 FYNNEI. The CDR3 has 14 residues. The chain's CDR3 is CASLDRPSSYEQYF. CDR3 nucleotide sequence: TGTGCCAGCTTAGATCGGCCAAGCTCCTACGAGCAGTACTTC.

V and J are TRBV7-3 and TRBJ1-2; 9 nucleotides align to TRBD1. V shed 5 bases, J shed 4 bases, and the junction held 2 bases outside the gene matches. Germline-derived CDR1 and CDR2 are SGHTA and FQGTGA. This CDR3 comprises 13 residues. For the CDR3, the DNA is TGTGCCAGCAGCCTGGGACAGGGCTATGGCTACACCTTC. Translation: CASSLGQGYGYTF.

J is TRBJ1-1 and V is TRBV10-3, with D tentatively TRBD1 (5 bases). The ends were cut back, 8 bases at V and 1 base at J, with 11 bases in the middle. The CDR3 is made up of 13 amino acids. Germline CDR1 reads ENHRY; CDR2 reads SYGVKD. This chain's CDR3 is CAIGYGGNTEAFF. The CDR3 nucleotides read TGTGCCATCGGGTATGGGGGGAACACTGAAGCTTTCTTT.

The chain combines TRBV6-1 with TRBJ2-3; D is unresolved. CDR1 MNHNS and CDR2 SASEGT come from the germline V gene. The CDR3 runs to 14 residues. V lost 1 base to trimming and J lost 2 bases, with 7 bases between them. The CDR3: CASSEGATTDTQYF. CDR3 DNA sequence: TGTGCCAGCAGTGAAGGCGCCACCACAGATACGCAGTATTTT.

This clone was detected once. The chain's CDR3 is CASSTGGGEKLFF. CDR3 sequence (DNA): TGTGCCAGCAGTACAGGGGGCGGCGAAAAACTGTTTTTT. The chain uses TRBV28 and TRBJ1-4; 9 bases are a match to TRBD1. The CDR3 extends over 13 amino acids. CDR1 and CDR2 from the germline V gene are MDHEN and SYDVKM. J lost 8 bases, V lost 5 bases, and 3 bases had no gene match.

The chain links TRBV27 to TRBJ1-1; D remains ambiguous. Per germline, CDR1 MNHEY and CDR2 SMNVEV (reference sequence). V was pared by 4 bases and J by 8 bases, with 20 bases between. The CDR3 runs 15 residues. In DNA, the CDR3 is TGTGCCAGCAGTTCCTTAAACGGGCGTTGGGTCGAAGCTTTCTTT. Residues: CASSSLNGRWVEAFF.

CDR3 DNA sequence: TGCAGCGTTGAAGATCGGGGAGCCCCTACCTATGGCTACACCTTC. Its protein product is CSVEDRGAPTYGYTF. The chain employs TRBV29-1 and TRBJ1-2; no firm D call. Trimming cost V 0 bases and J 4 bases, with 15 bases left between them. This CDR3 contains 15 residues. From germline, CDR1 is SQVTM and CDR2 ANQGSEA.